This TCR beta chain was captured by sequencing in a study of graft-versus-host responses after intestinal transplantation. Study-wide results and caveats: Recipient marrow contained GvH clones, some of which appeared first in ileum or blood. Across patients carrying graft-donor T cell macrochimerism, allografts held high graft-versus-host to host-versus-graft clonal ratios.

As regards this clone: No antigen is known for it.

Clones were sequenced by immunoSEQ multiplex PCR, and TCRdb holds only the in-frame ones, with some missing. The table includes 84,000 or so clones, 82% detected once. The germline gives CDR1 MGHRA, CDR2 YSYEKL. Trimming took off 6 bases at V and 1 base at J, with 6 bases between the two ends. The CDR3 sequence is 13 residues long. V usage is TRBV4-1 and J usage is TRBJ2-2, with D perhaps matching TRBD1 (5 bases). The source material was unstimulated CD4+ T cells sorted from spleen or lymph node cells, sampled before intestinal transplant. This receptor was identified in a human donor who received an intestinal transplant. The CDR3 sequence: CASSRGNTGELFF. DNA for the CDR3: TGCGCCAGCAGTAGGGGGAACACCGGGGAGCTGTTTTTT.